This T cell receptor beta chain was identified during a study of Graves' ophthalmopathy and Graves' hyperthyroidism. Physicians reached a diagnosis by relying on clinical symptoms, serum thyroxine, TRAb, thyroid ultrasound and orbital computed tomography. This clonotype has at least ten counts. RNA transcripts were the source from which TCR beta CDR3 regions were amplified. First-round RT-PCR with HTBI primers preceded a second-round multiplex PCR. In TCRdb, the multiplex PCR reads were re-called with MiXCR into one record per CDR3 protein. The table shows approximately 540,000 distinct CDR3 sequences, with approximately 35% occurring only once. The ends were cut back, 6 bases at V and 6 bases at J, with 17 bases in the middle. This CDR3 comprises 14 residues. Germline V gene sequence: CDR1 LNHNV, CDR2 YYDKDF (reference sequence).

The sample consisted of peripheral blood or thyroid tissue (not recorded which). J is TRBJ1-1 and V is TRBV15; D ambiguous. The receptor comes from an adult man with Graves' hyperthyroidism. CDR3 amino acids: CATSITSQVAEAFF. The CDR3 coding sequence is TGTGCCACCAGTATAACCTCCCAGGTGGCTGAAGCTTTCTTT.